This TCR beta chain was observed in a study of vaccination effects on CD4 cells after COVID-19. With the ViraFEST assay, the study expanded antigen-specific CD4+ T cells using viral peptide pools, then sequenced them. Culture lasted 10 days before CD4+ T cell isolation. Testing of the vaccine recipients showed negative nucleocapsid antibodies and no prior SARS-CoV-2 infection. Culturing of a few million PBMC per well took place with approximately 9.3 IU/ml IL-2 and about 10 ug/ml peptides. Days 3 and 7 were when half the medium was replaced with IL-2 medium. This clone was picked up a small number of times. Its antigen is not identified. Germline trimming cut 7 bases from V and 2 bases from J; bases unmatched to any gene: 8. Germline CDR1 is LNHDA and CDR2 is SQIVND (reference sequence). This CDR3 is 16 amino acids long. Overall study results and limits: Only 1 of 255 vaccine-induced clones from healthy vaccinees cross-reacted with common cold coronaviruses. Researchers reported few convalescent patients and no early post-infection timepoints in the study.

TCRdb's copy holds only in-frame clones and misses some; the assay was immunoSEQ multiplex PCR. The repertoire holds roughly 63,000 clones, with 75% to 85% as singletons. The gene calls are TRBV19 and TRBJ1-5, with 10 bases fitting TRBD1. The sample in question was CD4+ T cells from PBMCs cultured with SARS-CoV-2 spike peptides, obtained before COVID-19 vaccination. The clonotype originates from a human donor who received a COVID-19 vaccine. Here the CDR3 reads CASTLTGGGGNQPQHF. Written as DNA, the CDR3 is TGTGCCAGTACCTTGACAGGGGGCGGGGGCAATCAGCCCCAGCATTTT.